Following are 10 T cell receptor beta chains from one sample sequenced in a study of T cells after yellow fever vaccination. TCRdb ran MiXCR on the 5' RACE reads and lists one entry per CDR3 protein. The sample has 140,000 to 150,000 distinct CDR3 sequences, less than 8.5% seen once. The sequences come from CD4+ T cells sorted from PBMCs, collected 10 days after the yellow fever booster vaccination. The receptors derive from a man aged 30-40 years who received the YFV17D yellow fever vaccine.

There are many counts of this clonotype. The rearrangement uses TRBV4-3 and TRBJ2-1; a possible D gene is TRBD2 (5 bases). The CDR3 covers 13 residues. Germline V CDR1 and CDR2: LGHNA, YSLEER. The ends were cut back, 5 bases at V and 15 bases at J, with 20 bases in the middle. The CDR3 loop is CASSKSQGLLPFF. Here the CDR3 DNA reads TGCGCCAGCAGCAAAAGCCAAGGACTCCTACCGTTCTTC.

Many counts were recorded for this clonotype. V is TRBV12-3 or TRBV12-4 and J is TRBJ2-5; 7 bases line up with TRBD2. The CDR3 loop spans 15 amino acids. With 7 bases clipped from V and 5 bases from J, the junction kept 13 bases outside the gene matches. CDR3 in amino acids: CASTLGGGPGETQYF. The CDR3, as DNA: TGTGCCAGCACCTTGGGGGGAGGGCCAGGGGAGACCCAGTACTTC.

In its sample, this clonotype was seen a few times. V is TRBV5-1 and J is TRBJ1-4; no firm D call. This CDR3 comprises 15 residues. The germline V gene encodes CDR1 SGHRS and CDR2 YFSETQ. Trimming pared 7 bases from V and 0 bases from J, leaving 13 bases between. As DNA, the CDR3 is TGCGCCAGCCAGATCGGGAGTACAACTAATGAAAAACTGTTTTTT. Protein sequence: CASQIGSTTNEKLFF. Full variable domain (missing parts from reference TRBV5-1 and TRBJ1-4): KAGVTQTPRYLIKTRGQQVTLSCSPISGHRSVSWYQQTPGQGLQFLFEYFSETQRNKGNFPGRFSGRQFSNSRSEMNVSTLELGDSALYLCASQIGSTTNEKLFFGSGTQLSVL.

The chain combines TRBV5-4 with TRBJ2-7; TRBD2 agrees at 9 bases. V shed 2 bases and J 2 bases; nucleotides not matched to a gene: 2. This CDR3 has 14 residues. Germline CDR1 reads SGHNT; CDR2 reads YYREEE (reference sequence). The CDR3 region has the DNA TGTGCCAGCAGCTTTGCGGGAGGGACCTACGAGCAGTACTTC. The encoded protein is CASSFAGGTYEQYF.

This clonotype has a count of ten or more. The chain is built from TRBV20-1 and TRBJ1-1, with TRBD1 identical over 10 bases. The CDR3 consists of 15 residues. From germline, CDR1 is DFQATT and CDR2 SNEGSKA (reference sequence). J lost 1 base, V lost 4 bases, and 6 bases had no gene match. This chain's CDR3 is CSAKGQGLSNTEAFF. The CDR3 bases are TGCAGTGCTAAGGGACAGGGGCTTTCGAACACTGAAGCTTTCTTT.

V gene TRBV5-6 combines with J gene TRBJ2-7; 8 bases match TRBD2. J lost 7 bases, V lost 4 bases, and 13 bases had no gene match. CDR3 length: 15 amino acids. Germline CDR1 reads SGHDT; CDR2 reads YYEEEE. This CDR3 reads CASSPWSGRWWEQYF. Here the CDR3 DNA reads TGTGCCAGCAGCCCGTGGAGCGGGAGATGGTGGGAGCAGTACTTC.

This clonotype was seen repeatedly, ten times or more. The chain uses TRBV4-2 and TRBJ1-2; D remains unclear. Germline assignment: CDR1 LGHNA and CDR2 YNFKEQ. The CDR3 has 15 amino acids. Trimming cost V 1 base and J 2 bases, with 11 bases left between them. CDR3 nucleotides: TGTGCCAGCAGCCAAGGTGGAGGGTTGAACTATGGCTACACCTTC. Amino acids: CASSQGGGLNYGYTF.

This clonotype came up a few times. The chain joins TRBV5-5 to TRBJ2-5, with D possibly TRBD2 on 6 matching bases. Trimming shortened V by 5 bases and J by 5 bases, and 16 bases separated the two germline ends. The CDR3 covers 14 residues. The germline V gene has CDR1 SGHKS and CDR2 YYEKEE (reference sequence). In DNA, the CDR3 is TGTGCCAGCAGAAGACTGGAGGGTCACGAGACCCAGTACTTC. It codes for CASRRLEGHETQYF.

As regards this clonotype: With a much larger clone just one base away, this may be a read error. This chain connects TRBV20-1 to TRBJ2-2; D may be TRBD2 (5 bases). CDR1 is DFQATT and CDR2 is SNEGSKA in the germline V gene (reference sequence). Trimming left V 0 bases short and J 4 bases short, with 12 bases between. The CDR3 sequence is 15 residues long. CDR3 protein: CSARDKVSGTGELFF. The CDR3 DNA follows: TGCAGTGCTAGAGATAAAGTGAGCGGCACCGGGGAGCTGTTTTTT.

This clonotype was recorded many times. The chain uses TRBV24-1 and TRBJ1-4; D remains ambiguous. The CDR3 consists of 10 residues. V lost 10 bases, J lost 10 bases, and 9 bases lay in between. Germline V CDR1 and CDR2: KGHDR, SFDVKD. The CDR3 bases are TGTGCCACACGTTTGGGAAAACTGTTTTTT. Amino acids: CATRLGKLFF.